This T cell receptor beta chain stems from a study of immune evolution from preneoplasia to lung adenocarcinoma. Study-wide points: Highest clonality occurred in KRAS-mutant, not EGFR-mutant or double wild-type, nodules.

The V and J ends lost 4 bases and 2 bases, in that order; junction bases with no gene match: 5. The length of the CDR3 is 16 residues. Germline CDR1 LNHNV, CDR2 YYDKDF (reference sequence). The protocol was immunoSEQ multiplex PCR, while the TCRdb copy is restricted to in-frame clones and leaves out a portion. The table shows over 14,000 clones, with more than 75% occurring only once. Turning to this clone: Its antigen is undetermined.

The sample was FFPE minimally invasive lung adenocarcinoma tissue. This TCR came from a person between 55 and 80 years old with lung adenocarcinoma. The chain is built from TRBV15 and TRBJ2-7; 13 bases agree with TRBD2. CDR3: CATSTGLAGAPYEQYF. The CDR3, as DNA: TGTGCCACCAGCACCGGACTAGCGGGGGCTCCCTACGAGCAGTACTTC.